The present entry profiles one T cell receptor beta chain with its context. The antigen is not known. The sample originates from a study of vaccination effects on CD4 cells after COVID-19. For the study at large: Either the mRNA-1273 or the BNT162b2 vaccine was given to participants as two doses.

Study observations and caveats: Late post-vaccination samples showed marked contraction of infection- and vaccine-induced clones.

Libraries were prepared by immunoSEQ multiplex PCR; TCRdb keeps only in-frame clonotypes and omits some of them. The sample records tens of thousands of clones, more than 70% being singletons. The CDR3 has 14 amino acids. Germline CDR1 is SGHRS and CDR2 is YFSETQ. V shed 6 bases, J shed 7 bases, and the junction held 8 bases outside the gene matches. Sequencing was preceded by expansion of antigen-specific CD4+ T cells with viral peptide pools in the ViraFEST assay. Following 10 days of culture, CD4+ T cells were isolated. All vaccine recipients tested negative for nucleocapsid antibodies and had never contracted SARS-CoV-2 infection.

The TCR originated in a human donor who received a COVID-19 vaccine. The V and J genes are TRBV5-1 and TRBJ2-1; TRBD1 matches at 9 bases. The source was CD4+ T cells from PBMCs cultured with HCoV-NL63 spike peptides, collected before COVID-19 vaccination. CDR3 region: CASTRTGVGNEQFF. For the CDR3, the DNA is TGCGCCAGCACCCGGACAGGGGTGGGGAATGAGCAGTTCTTC.